This T cell receptor (beta chain) is from a study of shared clonotypes between healthy human individuals (dated by TCRdb to the early 2020s). With regard to the full study: The cohort comprised a couple of women and three men aged 18 to 49 years. Per donor, three plates each were used for CD4 naive and CD4 memory, two for CD8 naive, and one for CD8 memory. To estimate repertoire size and how much clonotype sharing occurs between individuals, the study deeply sequenced the blood TCR repertoires of roughly 5 healthy adults. To increase sequencing depth and limit assay-specific biases, TCR repertoire library preparation and sequencing were carried out by different laboratories using diverse techniques. Leukapheresis yielded between about 0.85 and 10 billion PBMCs per donor.

The CDR3 spans 13 residues, from the cysteine through the phenylalanine. Of all the DNA, just the CDR3 is kept, 39 bases in frame from base 1. V gives up 3 bases and J gives up 5 bases, and the segment between their germline ends measures 10 bases. The germline V gene (reference sequence) yields SEHNR for CDR1 and FQNEAQ for CDR2. General study outcomes and caveats: The genetic and exposure-history diversity represented was limited by the small number of donors. Clonotypes shared by all four sorted-subset donors showed higher generation probabilities than non-shared clonotypes. Incomplete sequencing was indicated by rarefaction of sorted-subset datasets, despite the large sequencing depth. Pairwise subsampling led to the expectation that sequencing depth would affect the degree of clonotype sharing among donors. Sampling was limited to blood, and TCR repertoires in tissue likely differ from TCR repertoires in blood. Naive subsets generally had larger estimated clonotype richness than memory subsets. When four donors were compared, the shared fraction of clonotypes was about 5.2% for naive CD4, roughly 3.4% for naive CD8, roughly 2.5% for memory CD4, and under 0.5% for memory CD8.

To note about this clone: Its antigen is still unknown. One base away there is no much larger clone; base qualities are not given.

CD8 naive samples were CD45RO-negative cells positively selected for CCR7, giving a CD45RA+CCR7+ population that excluded TemRA cells. The donors were healthy, HIV-negative adults with no recently reported acute infections or vaccinations. Every donor was a Caucasian adult living in Nashville, Tennessee, USA. Blood was collected by leukapheresis, and PBMCs were isolated by Ficoll-Histopaque density gradient centrifugation and then cryopreserved in liquid nitrogen vapor phase. Purity and quantity of every magnetically sorted T cell population were checked by analytical flow cytometry. Each sorted fraction had its genomic DNA isolated and then quantified by UV absorbance on a Nanodrop 2000c. Using the deep immunoSEQ assay, TCR CDR3 regions were amplified from genomic DNA by multiplex PCR. For each cell subset, the extracted genomic DNA was distributed evenly across all wells of several immunoSEQ 96-well plates, and each plate served as one replicate. For sorted subsets, around 200 ng genomic DNA, equal to tens of thousands of T cell genomes, was loaded into each replicate PCR. Purified libraries were quantified with a Qubit 3.0 fluorometer, sized on a Bioanalyzer 2100, and re-quantified with the KAPA Library Quantification kit. Every immunoSEQ 96-well plate was sequenced on a separate single-read 150-cycle Illumina NextSeq 550 flow cell. Turning to the authors' computational methods: Because the immunoSEQ output included only junctional sequences and no quality scores, the filtering could not be the same as the filtering used for full-length reads. Sequences were annotated with PyIR, a Python wrapper for IgBLAST v1.9, and V/J genes and CDR3 were assigned using IMGT germline references. Reads with weak V/J assignments (E-value above 1e-6), missing CDR3, stop codons, out-of-frame junctions, or ambiguous translated residues were removed. V3J clonotypes were defined as sequences sharing the same inferred V gene, J gene, and CDR3 amino acid sequence. Percentage overlap between repertoires was computed as shared unique clonotypes divided by the size of the smaller repertoire. Three approaches were used to assess repertoire richness: RTK rarefaction, the Chao1 estimator, and Recon v2.1 estimates of unobserved clonotypes. Generation probabilities were computed with OLGA for all TCRbeta clonotypes obtained by the gDNA method from a handful of donors. In its TCRdb copy, this immuneACCESS table keeps in-frame sequences only and misses some clones. Where compared with another copy, unresolved V genes explain less than half of these, and the others have no known cause. V, J and clone size are taken as reported in that table, and D and trimming were inferred from the DNA itself. The sample table contains hundreds of thousands of clones; only one count was recorded for 95% to 97% of them. The ten largest clonotypes hold 0.11% of the sample.

The source is a woman younger than 45 in good health. The chain couples TRBV7-9 to TRBJ1-1; the D gene is possibly TRBD1, with 5 bases matching. The specimen sequenced was naive CD8+ T cells sorted from blood. The cell subset or site label of this sample denotes: CD45RA+CCR7+. Here is the DNA: TGTGCCAGCAGCTTTGGGGACGGTACTGAAGCTTTCTTT. Protein translation: CASSFGDGTEAFF.